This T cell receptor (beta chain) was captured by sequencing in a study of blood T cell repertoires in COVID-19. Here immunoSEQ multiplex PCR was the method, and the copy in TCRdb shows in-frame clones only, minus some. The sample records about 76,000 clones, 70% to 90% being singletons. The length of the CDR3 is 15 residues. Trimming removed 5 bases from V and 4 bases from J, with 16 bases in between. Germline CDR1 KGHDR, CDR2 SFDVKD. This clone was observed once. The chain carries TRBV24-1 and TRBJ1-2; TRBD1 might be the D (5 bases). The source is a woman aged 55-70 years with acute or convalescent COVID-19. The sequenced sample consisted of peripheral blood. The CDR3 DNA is TGTGCCACCAGTGGGGGCCCCTCGGGCCTCTATGGCTACACCTTC. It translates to CATSGGPSGLYGYTF.